These 31 T cell receptor beta chains came from one sample sequenced in a study of blood T cell repertoires in COVID-19. Libraries were prepared by immunoSEQ multiplex PCR; TCRdb keeps only in-frame clonotypes and omits some of them. Among approximately 81,000 clones listed, 82% were seen once. The sequenced sample consisted of peripheral blood. Every receptor here comes from a human donor in a cohort sampled during active COVID-19.

This chain joins TRBV5-1 and TRBJ1-3; TRBD1 matches 7 bases. Germline V CDR1 and CDR2: SGHRS, YFSETQ. Unmatched junction bases numbered 8, after V lost 4 bases and J lost 7 bases. This CDR3 has 14 amino acids. The CDR3: CASSPGQMGNTIYF. CDR3 nucleotides: TGCGCCAGCAGCCCGGGACAGATGGGGAACACCATATATTTT.

V usage is TRBV27 and J usage is TRBJ1-2, with D hard to call. Germline CDR1 reads MNHEY; CDR2 reads SMNVEV (reference sequence). This CDR3 region has 11 residues. Trimming shortened V by 4 bases and J by 3 bases, and 3 bases separated the two germline ends. The CDR3 protein is CASSSDYGYTF. The CDR3 nucleotides are TGTGCCAGCAGTTCTGACTATGGCTACACCTTC.

The chain joins TRBV4-3 to TRBJ2-2, with D perhaps matching TRBD2 (6 bases). The germline V and J ends were trimmed by 2 bases and 4 bases, with 11 bases remaining between them. Germline V gives CDR1 LGHNA, CDR2 YSLEER. The CDR3 runs to 15 residues. CDR3 in amino acids: CASSQSGLVTGELFF. The CDR3 nucleotides read TGCGCCAGCAGCCAATCGGGACTCGTCACCGGGGAGCTGTTTTTT.

The chain combines TRBV5-1 with TRBJ2-2; tentatively, D is TRBD2 (6 bases). The germline V and J ends were trimmed by 8 bases and 1 base, with 12 bases remaining between them. This CDR3 region has 14 residues. Germline-derived CDR1 and CDR2 are SGHRS and YFSETQ. The CDR3 region has the DNA TGCGCCAGTGCAACCGGGAGGAACACCGGGGAGCTGTTTTTT. Its protein product is CASATGRNTGELFF.

The V and J genes are TRBV2 and TRBJ1-6; no definite D call. The germline V gene has CDR1 SNHLY and CDR2 FYNNEI. Deletions cut 4 bases from V and 7 bases from J, with 14 bases between. CDR3 length: 15 amino acids. The CDR3 coding sequence is TGTGCCAGCAGTGTCGGGTCTCTTGAGAATTCACCCCTCCACTTT. It is translated as CASSVGSLENSPLHF.

In this sample, this clone turned up a few times. V and J are TRBV5-8 and TRBJ2-5; TRBD1 matches 9 bases. Germline assignment: CDR1 SGHTS and CDR2 YDEGEE. The trim removed 0 bases at V and 2 bases at J, leaving 2 bases unmatched. CDR3 length: 15 amino acids. The CDR3 DNA is TGTGCCAGCAGCTTGGGGGACAGGGCACAAGAGACCCAGTACTTC. Residues: CASSLGDRAQETQYF. Supplemented by reference TRBV5-8 and TRBJ2-5, the full variable domain reads EAGVTQSPTHLIKTRGQQATLRCSPISGHTSVYWYQQALGLGLQFLLWYDEGEERNRGNFPPRFSGRQFPNYSSELNVNALELEDSALYLCASSLGDRAQETQYFGPGTRLLVL.

The chain is built from TRBV5-5 and TRBJ1-2; no clear D. The CDR3 is 15 residues long. The V gene lost 0 bases and the J gene lost 0 bases, with 9 bases spanning the gap. Germline CDR1 reads SGHKS; CDR2 reads YYEKEE (reference sequence). The CDR3 sequence is CASSLGQAPNYGYTF. The CDR3 coding sequence is TGTGCCAGCAGCTTGGGCCAGGCTCCTAACTATGGCTACACCTTC.

The chain combines TRBV7-9 with TRBJ2-3; D remains ambiguous. This CDR3 contains 15 residues. The V end was cut by 3 bases, the J end by 0 bases, with 10 bases between. CDR1 SEHNR and CDR2 FQNEAQ come from the germline V gene (reference sequence). CDR3 region: CASSFSRPSTDTQYF. DNA for the CDR3: TGTGCCAGCAGCTTCAGCAGGCCCAGCACAGATACGCAGTATTTT.

This rearrangement joins TRBV6-4 to TRBJ1-2; a weak D match, TRBD1 (6 bases). Germline V lookup: CDR1 MRHNA, CDR2 SNTAGT. The V and J ends lost 5 bases and 4 bases respectively, with 11 bases between them. The CDR3 covers 13 residues. The CDR3: CASSPDSFYGYTF. The CDR3 region has the DNA TGTGCCAGCAGTCCGGACAGCTTCTATGGCTACACCTTC.

The table lists this clone with a count of one. The chain recombines TRBV1 with TRBJ1-5; the DNA was not compared with TRBD1, the D call given in the table. TRBV1 is flagged as a pseudogene. There are 15 residues in the CDR3. CDR3 bases: TGCACCAGCAGCCATCGGGACAGCCGCAATCAGCCCCAGCATTTT. Translation gives CTSSHRDSRNQPQHF.

The chain recombines TRBV6-6 with TRBJ1-5; D gene ambiguous. Per the germline V gene, CDR1 is MNHNY and CDR2 is SVGAGI (reference sequence). Trimming took off 6 bases at V and 7 bases at J, with 16 bases between the two ends. CDR3 length: 14 residues. The CDR3 sequence is CASSRAGSGQPQHF. The CDR3 DNA sequence: TGTGCCAGCAGCCGCGCGGGCTCCGGGCAGCCCCAGCATTTT.

The V and J genes are TRBV9 and TRBJ2-7, with D tentatively TRBD1 (6 bases). The CDR3 runs to 13 residues. Germline CDR1 reads SGDLS; CDR2 reads YYNGEE. V lost 8 bases, J lost 2 bases, and 14 bases lay in between. The CDR3: CARTAGATYEQYF. The CDR3, as DNA: TGTGCCAGAACGGCAGGGGCGACCTACGAGCAGTACTTC.

The V gene is TRBV21-1, the J gene TRBJ2-7; the table names TRBD2, a call not compared with the DNA. TRBV21-1 is a recognized pseudogene. This CDR3 has 14 residues. CDR3 in amino acids: CASSKLAGPYEQYF. CDR3 nucleotides: TGTGCCAGCAGCAAACTAGCGGGGCCCTACGAGCAGTACTTC.

The chain has TRBV6-2 or TRBV6-3 and TRBJ1-1, with 8 nucleotides matching TRBD1. CDR1 MNHEY and CDR2 SVGEGT come from the germline V gene. The V gene end was trimmed by 5 bases and the J gene end by 4 bases; junction bases not matched to a gene: 9. The CDR3 has 15 amino acids. The CDR3 reads CASSKGGTGGTEAFF. The DNA for the CDR3 is TGTGCCAGCAGTAAGGGAGGGACAGGTGGCACTGAAGCTTTCTTT.

The genes are TRBV19 and TRBJ2-7; 10 bases line up with TRBD1. V gave up 2 bases and J gave up 5 bases; unmatched junction bases: 6. The length of the CDR3 is 15 residues. Germline V CDR1 and CDR2: LNHDA, SQIVND (reference sequence). The DNA for the CDR3 is TGTGCCAGTAGTATAAGGGACAGGGGAGGGAACGAGCAGTACTTC. Amino acid sequence: CASSIRDRGGNEQYF.

This clone has a single count. The chain combines TRBV2 with TRBJ1-1, with 7 nucleotides matching TRBD1. The CDR3 has 14 amino acids. The V and J ends lost 4 bases and 3 bases, in that order; junction bases with no gene match: 5. Germline CDR1 SNHLY, CDR2 FYNNEI. The CDR3 region has the DNA TGTGCCAGCAGTGGACAGGGCACGGACACTGAAGCTTTCTTT. Protein: CASSGQGTDTEAFF.

The chain joins TRBV7-8 to TRBJ2-3; 10 bases agree with TRBD2. Germline V gene sequence: CDR1 SGHVS, CDR2 FQNEAQ. With 4 bases clipped from V and 3 bases from J, the junction kept 7 bases outside the gene matches. This CDR3 is built from 16 residues. The CDR3 region is CASSSSLAGATDTQYF. The CDR3 DNA is TGTGCCAGCAGCTCAAGTCTAGCGGGGGCGACAGATACGCAGTATTTT.

This sequence joins TRBV5-6 and TRBJ2-7; no firm D call. CDR3 size: 11 residues. V gave up 0 bases and J gave up 9 bases, with 7 bases separating them. Germline CDR1 is SGHDT and CDR2 is YYEEEE. The DNA for the CDR3 is TGTGCCAGCAGCTTGGATATTGTGCAGTACTTC. Residues: CASSLDIVQYF.

This rearrangement joins TRBV19 to TRBJ2-7, with a tentative D call TRBD1 (5 bases). The germline gives CDR1 LNHDA, CDR2 SQIVND (reference sequence). This CDR3 is 10 amino acids long. CDR3 sequence: CATGTYEQYF. CDR3 nucleotide sequence: TGTGCTACAGGCACCTACGAGCAGTACTTC.

V is TRBV9 and J is TRBJ2-5; D uncertain. Trimming removed 2 bases at V and 5 bases at J, with 10 bases between. The CDR3 has 13 residues. The germline CDR1 and CDR2 sequences are SGDLS and YYNGEE. For the CDR3, the DNA is TGTGCCAGCAGCGTCACCCAGCGTGAGACCCAGTACTTC. Protein: CASSVTQRETQYF.

This chain joins TRBV6-4 and TRBJ1-2, with TRBD1 as a possible D gene (5 bases). Trimming stripped 5 bases from V and 4 bases from J, with 11 bases between. The CDR3 runs 13 residues. Germline V gives CDR1 MRHNA, CDR2 SNTAGT. The CDR3 protein is CASSQGQGYGYTF. The CDR3 coding sequence is TGTGCCAGCAGTCAAGGGCAGGGCTATGGCTACACCTTC.

The chain uses TRBV2 and TRBJ2-7; D remains unclear. Trimming took off 7 bases at V and 8 bases at J, with 15 bases between the two ends. The CDR3 consists of 12 residues. CDR1 SNHLY and CDR2 FYNNEI come from the germline V gene. The chain's CDR3 is CASKSSVLQQYF. CDR3 DNA sequence: TGTGCCAGCAAATCCAGTGTCTTGCAGCAGTACTTC. Drawing the rest from reference TRBV2 and TRBJ2-7, the complete variable domain is EPEVTQTPSHQVTQMGQEVILRCVPISNHLYFYWYRQILGQKVEFLVSFYNNEISEKSEIFDDQFSVERPDGSNFTLKIRSTKLEDSAMYFCASKSSVLQQYFGPGTRLTVT.

The J gene is TRBJ1-1, the V gene TRBV27; maybe TRBD1 (5 bases). Trimming removed 3 bases at V and 10 bases at J, with 15 bases between. The CDR3 loop spans 13 amino acids. CDR1 MNHEY and CDR2 SMNVEV come from the germline V gene (reference sequence). In DNA, the CDR3 is TGTGCCAGCAGTTTTGTCCCCGAAAGGGGAGCTTTCTTT. Amino acids: CASSFVPERGAFF.

This clone has only one observation. The J gene is TRBJ2-7, the V gene TRBV21-1; TRBD1, the table's D call, was not compared with the DNA. TRBV21-1 is termed a pseudogene. The CDR3 runs to 16 residues. CDR3 residues: CASSRDRGLYSYEQYF. CDR3 coding DNA: TGTGCCAGCAGCAGGGACAGGGGGCTTTATTCCTACGAGCAGTACTTC.

The CDR3 sequence: CASSLFTGRNTGELFF. In DNA form, the CDR3 reads TGTGCCAGCAGCTTATTTACAGGGCGGAACACCGGGGAGCTGTTTTTT. The chain uses TRBV7-2 and TRBJ2-2, with a possible D match to TRBD1 (6 bases). V shed 2 bases and J shed 1 base, with 11 bases lying between them. The CDR3 has 16 residues. Germline V gene lookup returns CDR1 SGHTA and CDR2 FQGNSA.

This sequence joins TRBV27 and TRBJ1-2; D is possibly TRBD1 (6 bases). Trimming removed 3 bases at V and 4 bases at J, with 15 bases between. Per germline, CDR1 MNHEY and CDR2 SMNVEV (reference sequence). The CDR3 totals 15 residues. CDR3: CASSFDIGGGYGYTF. CDR3 nucleotide sequence: TGTGCCAGCAGTTTCGATATTGGGGGCGGCTATGGCTACACCTTC.

This chain links TRBV7-2 with TRBJ1-1; TRBD1 aligns across 8 bases. Trimming at V came to 3 bases and at J to 1 base, leaving 7 bases not matched to a gene. The germline gives CDR1 SGHTA, CDR2 FQGNSA. The CDR3 is 16 residues long. The CDR3 coding sequence is TGTGCCAGCAGCTTGCCAGGGGGCGCTCGGAACACTGAAGCTTTCTTT. Protein sequence: CASSLPGGARNTEAFF.

This rearrangement joins TRBV7-3 to TRBJ2-2; TRBD1 is a possible D gene (6 bases). The CDR3 contains 14 residues. Trimming pared 8 bases from V and 6 bases from J, leaving 16 bases between. The germline CDR1 and CDR2 sequences are SGHTA and FQGTGA. CDR3: CASGAHRDAGELFF. CDR3 sequence (DNA): TGTGCCAGCGGGGCGCACAGGGACGCCGGGGAGCTGTTTTTT.

The rearrangement joins TRBV5-1 to TRBJ2-7; the D gene is possibly TRBD1 (6 bases). In germline, CDR1 is SGHRS, CDR2 YFSETQ. Trimming cost V 0 bases and J 4 bases, with 17 bases left between them. This CDR3 is built from 16 residues. CDR3 loop: CASSLGGSGASYEQYF. The CDR3 region has the DNA TGCGCCAGCAGCTTGGGTGGGTCAGGGGCGTCATACGAGCAGTACTTC.

This rearrangement joins TRBV7-8 to TRBJ1-1; TRBD1 matches at 7 bases. CDR3 length equals 12 residues. The germline V gene has CDR1 SGHVS and CDR2 FQNEAQ. V lost 5 bases to trimming and J lost 5 bases; unmatched junction nucleotides: 2. In DNA, the CDR3 is TGTGCCAGCAGCCAACAGGGGACTGAAGCTTTCTTT. Residues: CASSQQGTEAFF.

This rearrangement joins TRBV11-1 to TRBJ2-7, with TRBD2 matching 7 bases. There are 14 residues in the CDR3. Germline lookup yields CDR1 SGHAT and CDR2 FQDESV (reference sequence). V shed 2 bases, J shed 3 bases, and the junction held 4 bases outside the gene matches. CDR3 region: CASSLTGGYYEQYF. The CDR3 coding sequence is TGTGCCAGCAGCTTAACCGGGGGGTACTACGAGCAGTACTTC.